The clone carrying this TCR beta chain showed up just a few times. The target antigen is unknown. These data are taken from a study of T cell responses to AZD1222 COVID-19 vaccine. The protocol was immunoSEQ multiplex PCR, while the TCRdb copy is restricted to in-frame clones and leaves out a portion. The repertoire includes 120,000 or so clones, 91% of them detected once, and 2.8% sits in the top ten. Germline CDR1 and CDR2: MNHEY and SVGAGI. The CDR3 runs 13 residues. The V and J ends lost 2 bases and 5 bases, in that order; junction bases with no gene match: 2. Study-wide results and limits: The study found Spike-specific TCR breadth and depth rose after two AZD1222 doses. Reportedly, nearly half the spike-specific TCRs target unmutated variant regions. Spike was spanned by vaccine-associated CD4 TCRs, which were dominant at 160-218 and 743-854. Donors, mostly white British, included more females; clonal diversity was possibly underestimated.

The sample consisted of peripheral blood, taken on day 0 of AZD1222 vaccination. This chain uses TRBV6-5 with TRBJ1-1; 7 bases are a match to TRBD1. The sequence derives from an adult in good health. The CDR3 loop is CASSYDRETEAFF. The CDR3 coding sequence is TGTGCCAGCAGTTACGACAGGGAGACTGAAGCTTTCTTT.